Listed below are T cell receptor beta chains from one sample, sequenced in a study of blood T cell repertoires in COVID-19. Clones were sequenced by immunoSEQ multiplex PCR, and TCRdb holds only the in-frame ones, with some missing. The sample has approximately 250,000 clones, 75% to 85% seen once; the top ten hold roughly 5%. Sequenced input: peripheral blood. Receptor source: a man over 45 with COVID-19, enrolled during active disease. The CDR3 runs from the conserved cysteine through the conserved F or W. The D gene is left open where the match is weak. Size tells how often a clone was seen (once, few, many) or the class of an expanded clone, and some rows leave it out.

CDR3	DNA	V	J	D	size
CASRDRDTGELFF	TGTGCCAGTAGGGACAGGGACACCGGGGAGCTGTTTTTT	TRBV19	TRBJ2-2	TRBD1	.
CASSIPRGGGAISYNEQFF	TGTGCCAGTAGTATCCCTCGGGGCGGGGGGGCCATATCCTACAATGAGCAGTTCTTC	TRBV19	TRBJ2-1	TRBD2	.
CASSATGTFQPQHF	TGTGCCAGCAGCGCTACCGGGACATTTCAGCCCCAGCATTTT	TRBV9	TRBJ1-5	.	.
CASSLGVELNEQFF	TGTGCCAGCAGCTTAGGAGTGGAACTAAATGAGCAGTTCTTC	TRBV7-2	TRBJ2-1	.	.
CASSADSSDEKLFF	TGTGCCAGCAGTGCCGACAGCTCTGATGAAAAACTGTTTTTT	TRBV2	TRBJ1-4	.	.
CASTLSVRGYGYTF	TGTGCCAGTACTTTAAGCGTCAGGGGCTATGGCTACACCTTC	TRBV19	TRBJ1-2	.	.
CASSQSWDYLTGELFF	TGTGCCAGCAGCCAAAGCTGGGACTATCTCACCGGGGAGCTGTTTTTT	TRBV3-1/TRBV3-2	TRBJ2-2	TRBD2	.
CSVEWSGTSGVREQYF	TGCAGCGTTGAGTGGTCCGGGACTAGCGGGGTCAGGGAGCAGTACTTC	TRBV29-1	TRBJ2-7	TRBD2	once
CASSLATRGLSSYEQYF	TGTGCCAGCAGTTTAGCTACCAGGGGCCTGAGCTCCTACGAGCAGTACTTC	TRBV28	TRBJ2-7	.	.
CASSRPWGSGFTGELFF	TGTGCCAGCAGCCGCCCCTGGGGTAGCGGGTTCACCGGGGAGCTGTTTTTT	TRBV3-1/TRBV3-2	TRBJ2-2	TRBD2	.
CASSEWALSGGAADTQYF	TGTGCCAGCAGTGAATGGGCCCTTAGCGGGGGGGCCGCAGATACGCAGTATTTT	TRBV2	TRBJ2-3	TRBD2	.
CASTLEGAGFSYEQYF	TGCGCCAGCACCCTGGAGGGGGCGGGGTTCTCCTACGAGCAGTACTTC	TRBV5-1	TRBJ2-7	.	.
CASSPHGNSYEQYF	TGTGCCAGCAGTCCTCACGGGAACTCCTACGAGCAGTACTTC	TRBV27	TRBJ2-7	.	.
CASSQDRGATNEKLFF	TGCGCCAGCAGCCAAGATCGGGGGGCAACTAATGAAAAACTGTTTTTT	TRBV4-1	TRBJ1-4	.	.
CASSLGGFRDRAYEQYF	TGTGCCAGCAGCTTAGGGGGATTCCGGGACAGAGCCTACGAGCAGTACTTC	TRBV7-6	TRBJ2-7	TRBD1	.
CASSNRQGEGNEQFF	TGTGCCAGCTCCAATCGACAGGGGGAAGGGAATGAGCAGTTCTTC	TRBV18	TRBJ2-1	TRBD1	.
CASSTRQGGTGELFF	TGTGCCAGCAGCACTCGACAGGGTGGTACCGGGGAGCTGTTTTTT	TRBV7-2	TRBJ2-2	TRBD1	.
CASSGWQGAYEQYF	TGTGCCAGCAGCGGGTGGCAGGGGGCTTACGAGCAGTACTTC	TRBV5-8	TRBJ2-7	TRBD1	few
CASRPQGTNTEAFF	TGTGCCAGCAGACCACAGGGAACTAACACTGAAGCTTTCTTT	TRBV7-8	TRBJ1-1	.	.
CASSLRTGVELFF	TGTGCCAGCAGCCTTAGGACAGGGGTTGAACTGTTTTTT	TRBV3-1/TRBV3-2	TRBJ1-4	TRBD1	.
CASSVAPDSQETQYF	TGTGCCAGCAGCGTAGCCCCGGACAGCCAAGAGACCCAGTACTTC	TRBV9	TRBJ2-5	.	.
CASSLGEGWQGKDEQYF	TGTGCCAGCAGCTTAGGGGAGGGGTGGCAGGGGAAGGACGAGCAGTACTTC	TRBV11-2	TRBJ2-7	.	.
CAWTSTTGQGWSEQYF	TGTGCCTGGACCTCCACGACGGGACAGGGTTGGTCCGAGCAGTACTTC	TRBV30	TRBJ2-7	TRBD1	.
CASSFGEIAAKNIQYF	TGCGCCAGCAGCTTTGGGGAGATAGCGGCCAAAAACATTCAGTACTTC	TRBV5-1	TRBJ2-4	.	once
CASSVFGTSGGADTQYF	TGTGCCAGCAGCGTATTTGGGACTAGCGGGGGGGCGGATACGCAGTATTTT	TRBV9	TRBJ2-3	TRBD2	.
CASSAPNQPQHF	TGTGCCAGCAGCGCGCCGAATCAGCCCCAGCATTTT	TRBV5-4	TRBJ1-5	.	.
CASSSLDRGRGYTF	TGTGCCAGCAGCTCCCTAGACAGGGGCCGGGGCTACACCTTC	TRBV5-8	TRBJ1-2	TRBD1	.
CASTEGYYDTQYF	TGTGCCAGCACGGAGGGGTACTACGATACGCAGTATTTT	TRBV2	TRBJ2-3	.	.
CASSQTGTTEAFF	TGTGCCAGCAGCCAGACAGGGACCACTGAAGCTTTCTTT	TRBV16	TRBJ1-1	TRBD1	many
CASSSRTGGTEAFF	TGTGCCAGCAGTTCCCGGACAGGGGGCACTGAAGCTTTCTTT	TRBV27	TRBJ1-1	TRBD1	.